The rows below give T cell receptor beta chains drawn from one sample of a study of blood T cell repertoires in COVID-19. TCRdb's table, derived via immunoSEQ multiplex PCR, lists solely in-frame clones and lacks some. The table has some 100,000 clones, approximately 92% seen once. Sequencing was done on a sample of peripheral blood. These receptors came from a man between 65 and 85 years old with acute or convalescent COVID-19. Both conserved end residues are part of each CDR3. Some rows mark clone size as missing; the rest say once, few, many or name a class of expanded clone.

abundance	v_gene	j_gene	CDR3aa
once	TRBV30	TRBJ2-3	CAWSAGTSGGTQYF
-	TRBV29-1	TRBJ2-1	CSVNRGNEQFF
-	TRBV3-1/TRBV3-2	TRBJ2-7	CASSRGLAGPYEQYF
-	TRBV5-1	TRBJ2-1	CASREQGNNEQFF
-	TRBV19	TRBJ2-5	CASSIWPLPGETQYF
-	TRBV6-5	TRBJ2-1	CASWGWTGGSNEQFF
-	TRBV27	TRBJ2-7	CASSLFGHPSYEQYF
-	TRBV5-5	TRBJ1-6	CASSLTQSGSPLHF
-	TRBV18	TRBJ2-1	CASSRQGNEQFF
-	TRBV19	TRBJ1-3	CASTRRRGNTIYF
few	TRBV9	TRBJ1-3	CASSIAGTGSGNTIYF
-	TRBV19	TRBJ1-2	CASSLTVDGYTF
-	TRBV3-1/TRBV3-2	TRBJ2-4	CASSQHAGGLDIQYF
-	TRBV18	TRBJ2-1	CASSLVGTGSYNEQFF
-	TRBV7-2	TRBJ1-4	CASSRDRSNEKLFF
once	TRBV7-8	TRBJ2-3	CASSLHLADSTDTQYF
-	TRBV2	TRBJ2-6	CASSDFLDRGEFGANVLTF
-	TRBV28	TRBJ2-3	CASSVAGGPTDTQYF
-	TRBV28	TRBJ1-5	CASSPGDRVGQPQHF
-	TRBV27	TRBJ1-5	CASSWAGDSNQPQHF
-	TRBV5-6	TRBJ2-5	CASSLVGTSPETQYF
-	TRBV7-3	TRBJ2-1	CASSLSGIGEQFF
-	TRBV6-2/TRBV6-3	TRBJ1-1	CASSYNFQGTEAFF
-	TRBV5-1	TRBJ1-3	CASSREFGNTIYF
-	TRBV7-8	TRBJ2-1	CASSLLWVVGQSNEQFF
-	TRBV7-9	TRBJ2-3	CASSPTGGPIDTQYF
-	TRBV3-1/TRBV3-2	TRBJ2-7	CASSIGLEQYF
-	TRBV18	TRBJ1-1	CASSPGTRGGTEAFF
-	TRBV6-5	TRBJ2-5	CASSGGAGETQYF
once	TRBV19	TRBJ1-5	CASNPLEGTGNQPQHF
-	TRBV5-6	TRBJ2-7	CASSWTGRLGYEQYF
few	TRBV7-7	TRBJ2-7	CASSLASGQIDREQYF
-	TRBV5-1	TRBJ2-1	CASSLDYPSYNEQFF
-	TRBV2	TRBJ2-7	CASIGSPPFYEQYF
-	TRBV3-1/TRBV3-2	TRBJ2-5	CASSQNYQETQYF
-	TRBV7-3	TRBJ2-2	CASSPRSGTSAGELFF
-	TRBV3-1/TRBV3-2	TRBJ2-3	CASSPGQIRADTQYF
-	TRBV28	TRBJ2-1	CASRALDYNEQFF
-	TRBV5-8	TRBJ1-1	CASSGQLWGANTEAFF
-	TRBV24-1	TRBJ2-3	CATSDNLAGGLTDTQYF
-	TRBV27	TRBJ1-5	CASSFIGRDNQPQHF
-	TRBV7-9	TRBJ1-3	CASSLAGEDGNTIYF
-	TRBV6-1	TRBJ2-3	CASSDRGSPSTDTQYF
-	TRBV9	TRBJ1-1	CASSVAGEGGVRTEAFF
-	TRBV2	TRBJ1-2	CASSEARSGGYTF
once	TRBV4-1	TRBJ1-4	CASSQGGQGMNEKLFF
-	TRBV2	TRBJ1-1	CASRQRQGMNTEAFF
few	TRBV18	TRBJ2-7	CASSPGQTSYEQYF
-	TRBV15	TRBJ1-4	CATTWDRDEKLFF
once	TRBV7-9	TRBJ2-2	CASSSRYPGLGTGELFF
-	TRBV7-2	TRBJ2-1	CASSPPGLAGVYEQFF
-	TRBV9	TRBJ1-3	CASGRDATLRDTIYF
-	TRBV4-3	TRBJ2-1	CASSPTGDYPNYNEQFF